This T cell receptor beta chain originates from a study of patients and donors after allogeneic stem cell transplantation. MiXCR was run by TCRdb on the RT-PCR reads, yielding one entry per CDR3 protein. The profile shows 800,000 to 1,000,000 distinct CDR3 sequences, about a sixth of them singletons. The germline V gene has CDR1 MNHEY and CDR2 SMNVEV (reference sequence). Trimming cost V 7 bases and J 0 bases, with 10 bases left between them. The CDR3 sequence is 15 residues long. The J gene is TRBJ2-6, the V gene TRBV27; D might be TRBD2 (6 bases). The TCR comes from a human donor who was either an allogeneic HSCT recipient or a stem cell or donor lymphocyte infusion donor (not recorded which). It is not recorded whose cells these are; they may come from a transplant donor. Sample: blood, either unsorted or a sorted T cell fraction (not recorded which). CDR3 amino acids: CASTWGDSGANVLTF. The CDR3, as DNA: TGTGCCAGCACCTGGGGGGACTCTGGGGCCAACGTCCTGACTTTC.